This TCR beta chain is drawn from a study of T cell changes during pregnancy in multiple sclerosis. The CDR3 consists of 17 residues. The V gene's germline CDR1 is MGHRA and CDR2 YSYEKL. The ends were cut back, 1 base at V and 6 bases at J, with 16 bases in the middle. Method: immunoSEQ multiplex PCR; TCRdb's copy keeps in-frame clones and lacks some. The sample holds 65,000 to 90,000 clones, roughly nine tenths seen once. Sequencing used PBMCs, obtained in the first trimester of pregnancy. The source is a female donor in good health, serving as a control in a pregnancy study. Some clones in this sample may be carry-over from other donors' samples. The rearrangement joins TRBV4-1 to TRBJ1-6; D is possibly TRBD1 (5 bases). CDR3 protein: CASSQVIRGSRNSPLHF. DNA of the CDR3: TGCGCCAGCAGCCAAGTGATAAGGGGTTCACGTAATTCACCCCTCCACTTT.